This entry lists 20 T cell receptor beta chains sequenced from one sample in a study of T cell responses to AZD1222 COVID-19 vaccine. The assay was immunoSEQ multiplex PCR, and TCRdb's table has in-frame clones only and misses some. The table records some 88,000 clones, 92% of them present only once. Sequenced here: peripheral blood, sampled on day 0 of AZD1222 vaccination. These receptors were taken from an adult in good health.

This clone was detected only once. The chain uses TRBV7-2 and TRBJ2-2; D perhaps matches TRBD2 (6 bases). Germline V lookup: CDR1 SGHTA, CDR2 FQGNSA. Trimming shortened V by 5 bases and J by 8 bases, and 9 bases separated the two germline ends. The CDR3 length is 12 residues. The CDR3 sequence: CASSPRGGELFF. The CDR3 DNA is TGTGCCAGCAGCCCTCGGGGGGGGGAGCTGTTTTTT.

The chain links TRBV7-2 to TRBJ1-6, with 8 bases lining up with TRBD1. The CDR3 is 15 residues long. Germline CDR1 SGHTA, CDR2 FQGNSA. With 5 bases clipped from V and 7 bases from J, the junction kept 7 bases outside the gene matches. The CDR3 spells CASSPGDRRNSPLHF. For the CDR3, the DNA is TGTGCCAGCAGCCCCGGGGACAGGAGGAATTCACCCCTCCACTTT.

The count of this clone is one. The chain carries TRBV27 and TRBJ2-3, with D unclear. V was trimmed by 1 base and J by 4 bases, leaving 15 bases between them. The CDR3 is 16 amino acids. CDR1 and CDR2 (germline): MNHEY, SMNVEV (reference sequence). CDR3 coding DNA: TGTGCCAGCAGTTTATGGGCGGCTCCCAGCCCAGATACGCAGTATTTT. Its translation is CASSLWAAPSPDTQYF.

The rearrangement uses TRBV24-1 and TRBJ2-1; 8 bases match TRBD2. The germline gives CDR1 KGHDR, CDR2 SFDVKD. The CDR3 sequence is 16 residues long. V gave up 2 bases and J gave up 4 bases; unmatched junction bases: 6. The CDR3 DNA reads TGTGCCACCAGTGATTACGGTAGCGGGACATACAATGAGCAGTTCTTC. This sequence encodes CATSDYGSGTYNEQFF.

CDR3 loop: CASSPSTGGWNEQFF. In DNA form, the CDR3 reads TGTGCCAGCAGCCCGTCAACAGGGGGTTGGAATGAGCAGTTCTTC. The V gene is TRBV9, the J gene TRBJ2-1; 8 bases are shared with TRBD1. The CDR3 has 15 residues. Per germline, CDR1 SGDLS and CDR2 YYNGEE. With 4 bases clipped from V and 7 bases from J, the junction kept 10 bases outside the gene matches.

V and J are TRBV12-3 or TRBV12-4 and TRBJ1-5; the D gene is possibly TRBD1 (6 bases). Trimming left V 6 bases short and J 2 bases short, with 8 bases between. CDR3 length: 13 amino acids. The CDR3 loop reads CASSRGGNQPQHF. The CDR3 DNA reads TGTGCCAGCAGCAGGGGCGGCAATCAGCCCCAGCATTTT.

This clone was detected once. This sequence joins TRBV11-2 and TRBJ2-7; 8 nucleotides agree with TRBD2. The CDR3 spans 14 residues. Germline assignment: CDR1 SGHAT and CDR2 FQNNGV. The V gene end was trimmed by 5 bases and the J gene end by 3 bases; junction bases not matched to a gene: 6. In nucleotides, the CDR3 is TGTGCCAGCAGCGTAAGCGGGAGTGTCTACGAGCAGTACTTC. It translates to CASSVSGSVYEQYF.

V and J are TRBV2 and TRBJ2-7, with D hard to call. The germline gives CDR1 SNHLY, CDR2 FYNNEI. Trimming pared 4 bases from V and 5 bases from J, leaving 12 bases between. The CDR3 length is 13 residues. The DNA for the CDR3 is TGTGCCAGCAGTGTCGAAAGTTTGAACGAGCAGTACTTC. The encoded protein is CASSVESLNEQYF.

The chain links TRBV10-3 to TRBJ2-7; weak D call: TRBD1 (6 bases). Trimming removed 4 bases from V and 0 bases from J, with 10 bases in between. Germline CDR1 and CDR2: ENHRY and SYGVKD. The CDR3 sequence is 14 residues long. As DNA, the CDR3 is TGTGCCATCAGTGGGACAGAAAGCTCCTACGAGCAGTACTTC. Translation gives CAISGTESSYEQYF.

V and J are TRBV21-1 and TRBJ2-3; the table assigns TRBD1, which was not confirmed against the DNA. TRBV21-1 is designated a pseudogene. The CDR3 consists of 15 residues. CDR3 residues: CASSGDRKGTDTQYF. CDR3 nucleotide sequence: TGTGCCAGCAGCGGGGACAGAAAGGGTACAGATACGCAGTATTTT.

CDR3 loop: CASSWDRVDPHQPQHF. The CDR3, as DNA: TGTGCCAGCAGCTGGGACAGGGTTGACCCTCATCAGCCCCAGCATTTT. This chain uses TRBV7-6 with TRBJ1-5; TRBD1 matches at 9 bases. The germline gives CDR1 SGHVS, CDR2 FNYEAQ. With 4 bases clipped from V and 5 bases from J, the junction kept 9 bases outside the gene matches. The CDR3 contains 16 residues. Using reference TRBV7-6 and TRBJ1-5 for the parts outside the CDR3, the full variable domain is GAGVSQSPRYKVTKRGQDVALRCDPISGHVSLYWYRQALGQGPEFLTYFNYEAQQDKSGLPNDRFSAERPEGSISTLTIQRTEQRDSAMYRCASSWDRVDPHQPQHFGDGTRLSIL.

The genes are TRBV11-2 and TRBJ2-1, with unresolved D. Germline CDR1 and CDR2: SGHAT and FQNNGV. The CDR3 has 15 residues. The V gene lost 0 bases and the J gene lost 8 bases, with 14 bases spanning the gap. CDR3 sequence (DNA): TGTGCCAGCAGCTTAGAGTCTAGGTCGGTTCATGAGCAGTTCTTC. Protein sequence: CASSLESRSVHEQFF.

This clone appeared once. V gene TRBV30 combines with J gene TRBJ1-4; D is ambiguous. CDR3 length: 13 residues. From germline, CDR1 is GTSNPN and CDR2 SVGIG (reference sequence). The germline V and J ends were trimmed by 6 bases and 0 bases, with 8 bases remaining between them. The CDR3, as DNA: TGTGCCTGTCCGACCTCAACTAATGAAAAACTGTTTTTT. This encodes CACPTSTNEKLFF.

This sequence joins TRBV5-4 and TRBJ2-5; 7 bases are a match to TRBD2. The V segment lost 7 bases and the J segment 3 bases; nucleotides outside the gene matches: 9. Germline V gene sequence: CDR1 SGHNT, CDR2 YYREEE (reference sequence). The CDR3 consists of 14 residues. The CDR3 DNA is TGTGCCAGCGGTATCCGGGGACTAAAAGAGACCCAGTACTTC. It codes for CASGIRGLKETQYF.

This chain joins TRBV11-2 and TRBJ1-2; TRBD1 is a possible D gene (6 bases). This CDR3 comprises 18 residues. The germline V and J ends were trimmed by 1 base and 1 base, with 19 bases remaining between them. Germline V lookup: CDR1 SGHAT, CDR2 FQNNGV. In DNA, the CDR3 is TGTGCCAGCAGCTTAGTCCTAAGGGGGGGTACCGTTAACTATGGCTACACCTTC. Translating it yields CASSLVLRGGTVNYGYTF.

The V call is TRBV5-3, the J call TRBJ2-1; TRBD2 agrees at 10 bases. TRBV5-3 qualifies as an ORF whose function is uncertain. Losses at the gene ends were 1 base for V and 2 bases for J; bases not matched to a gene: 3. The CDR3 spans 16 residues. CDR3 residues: CARSLPSGSPYNEQFF. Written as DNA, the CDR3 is TGTGCCAGAAGCTTGCCTAGCGGGAGCCCCTACAATGAGCAGTTCTTC.

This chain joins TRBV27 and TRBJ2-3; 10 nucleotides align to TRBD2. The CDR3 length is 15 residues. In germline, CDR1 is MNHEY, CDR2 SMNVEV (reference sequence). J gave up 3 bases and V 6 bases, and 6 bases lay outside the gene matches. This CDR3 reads CASSRGLAPTDTQYF. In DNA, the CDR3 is TGTGCCAGCAGCAGGGGACTAGCGCCGACAGATACGCAGTATTTT.

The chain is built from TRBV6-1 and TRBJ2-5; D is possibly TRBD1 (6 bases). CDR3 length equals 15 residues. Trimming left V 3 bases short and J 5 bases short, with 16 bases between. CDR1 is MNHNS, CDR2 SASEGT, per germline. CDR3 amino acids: CASSEFADRTETQYF. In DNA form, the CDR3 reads TGTGCCAGCAGTGAGTTTGCTGACAGGACGGAGACCCAGTACTTC.

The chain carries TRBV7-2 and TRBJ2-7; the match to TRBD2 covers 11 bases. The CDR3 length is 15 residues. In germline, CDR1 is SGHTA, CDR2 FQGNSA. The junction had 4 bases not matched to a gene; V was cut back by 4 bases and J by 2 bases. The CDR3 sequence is CASSYGTSGTYEQYF. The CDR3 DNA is TGTGCCAGCAGCTACGGGACTAGCGGTACCTACGAGCAGTACTTC.

CDR3 region: CASSRRLGGAADNEQFF. CDR3 in DNA: TGCGCCAGCAGCCGAAGGTTAGGGGGAGCAGCGGACAATGAGCAGTTCTTC. The genes are TRBV4-3 and TRBJ2-1, with a weak D call TRBD1 (6 bases). Germline values: CDR1 LGHNA, CDR2 YSLEER. The CDR3 sequence is 17 residues long. The V end lost 4 bases, the J end lost 5 bases, and 21 bases lay between the germline ends.